The next 4 T cell receptor beta chains were all read from a single sample in a study of blood T cell repertoires in COVID-19 (dated by TCRdb to the early 2020s). Library construction relied on the immunoSEQ multiplex PCR assay. TCRdb obtained this table from immuneACCESS and retained in-frame rearrangements with V and J assigned. These tables miss some clones; where compared with another copy, unresolved V genes account for less than half of the shortfall, and the remainder is unexplained. The sample table shows 120,000 or so clones, and over 70% are seen once. The ten largest clones represent 3.8% of the sample. Sequencing was done on a sample of peripheral blood. These TCRs come from a woman in her fifties or sixties with acute or convalescent COVID-19.

Written as DNA, the CDR3 is TGTGCCAGCAGAACGTCGGCAGTAGCGGCTGGCTACACCTTC. Translated, it gives CASRTSAVAAGYTF. This chain joins TRBV3-1 (or the pseudogene TRBV3-2) and TRBJ1-2; D not certain. This CDR3 spans 14 amino acids. Trimming removed 6 bases from V and 7 bases from J, with 18 bases in between. The germline CDR1 and CDR2 sequences are LGHDT and YNNKEL (reference sequence).

This clone has only one observation. The chain joins TRBV9 to TRBJ1-6; D is possibly TRBD1 (6 bases). The V end lost 4 bases, the J end lost 1 base, and 12 bases lay between the germline ends. Per the germline V gene, CDR1 is SGDLS and CDR2 is YYNGEE. The CDR3 loop spans 16 amino acids. In nucleotides, the CDR3 is TGTGCCAGCAGCCCCCGCAGGGGATCCTATAATTCACCCCTCCACTTT. This codes for CASSPRRGSYNSPLHF. Using reference TRBV9 and TRBJ1-6 for the parts outside the CDR3, the full variable domain is DSGVTQTPKHLITATGQRVTLRCSPRSGDLSVYWYQQSLDQGLQFLIQYYNGEERAKGNILERFSAQQFPDLHSELNLSSLELGDSALYFCASSPRRGSYNSPLHFGNGTRLTVT.

This chain connects TRBV19 to TRBJ1-2; tentatively, D is TRBD1 (6 bases). This CDR3 is built from 17 residues. Germline assignment: CDR1 LNHDA and CDR2 SQIVND (reference sequence). The V and J ends lost 1 base and 2 bases respectively, with 17 bases between them. The CDR3 reads CASSIGFRGRGNYGYTF. For the CDR3, the DNA is TGTGCCAGTAGTATAGGTTTCCGGGGCAGGGGCAACTATGGCTACACCTTC.

The V gene is TRBV5-4, the J gene TRBJ2-1; D is perhaps TRBD1 (5 bases). Trimming removed 0 bases from V and 10 bases from J, with 8 bases in between. This CDR3 comprises 12 residues. CDR1 is SGHNT, CDR2 YYREEE, per germline (reference sequence). The CDR3 loop is CASSLGWGEQFF. CDR3 DNA: TGTGCCAGCAGCTTGGGATGGGGCGAGCAGTTCTTC.